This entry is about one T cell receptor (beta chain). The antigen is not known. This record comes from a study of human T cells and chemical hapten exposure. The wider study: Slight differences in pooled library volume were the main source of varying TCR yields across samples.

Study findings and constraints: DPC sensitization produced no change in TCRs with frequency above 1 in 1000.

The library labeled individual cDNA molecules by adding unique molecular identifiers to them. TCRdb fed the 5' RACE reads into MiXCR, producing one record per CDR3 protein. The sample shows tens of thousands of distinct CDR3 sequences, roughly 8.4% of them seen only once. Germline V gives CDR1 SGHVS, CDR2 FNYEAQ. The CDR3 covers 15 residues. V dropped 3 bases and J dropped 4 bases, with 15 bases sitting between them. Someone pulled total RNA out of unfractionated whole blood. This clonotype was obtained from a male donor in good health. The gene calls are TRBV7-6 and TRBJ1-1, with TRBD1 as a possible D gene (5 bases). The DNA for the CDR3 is TGTGCCAGCAGCTTTAACACCTTCAGGGTCACTGAAGCTTTCTTT. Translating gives CASSFNTFRVTEAFF.